Listed below are T cell receptor beta chains from one sample, sequenced in a study of cytomegalovirus exposure and HLA in healthy donors. Profiling relied on immunoSEQ multiplex PCR, and the TCRdb table lists in-frame clones only, not all of them. The table shows roughly 120,000 clones, with 80% to 90% occurring only once. Material for sequencing was PBMCs. These TCRs come from a man aged 18 to 35 in good health and CMV-seropositive. Both conserved end residues are part of each CDR3. D genes are given only for firm matches. Clone size, where shown, is once, few, many, or a class for clones that have expanded.

cdr3_nt cdr3_aa j_call d_call v_call clone_size
TGCGCCAGCAGCCAAGGGGGACAGGGTTTCTTTGGGGCCAACGTCCTGACTTTC CASSQGGQGFFGANVLTF TRBJ2-6 TRBD1 TRBV4-3 -
TGTGCCAGCAGTCTACAGGGGGGGCCCTACGAGCAGTACTTC CASSLQGGPYEQYF TRBJ2-7 - TRBV2 once
TGTGCCAGCAGTAACCAGGGGAAGTCCTATGGCTACACCTTC CASSNQGKSYGYTF TRBJ1-2 - TRBV2 few
TGTGCCAGCTTGGGGGCGGCCGGGTCCTACGAGCAGTACTTC CASLGAAGSYEQYF TRBJ2-7 - TRBV28 -
TGCGCCAGCAGCTTGGCCAACAGGGGGCGAGGGGAGACCCAGTACTTC CASSLANRGRGETQYF TRBJ2-5 TRBD1 TRBV5-1 -
TGTGCCAGCTCACAAGGGGCCTTGGGTAATTCACCCCTCCACTTT CASSQGALGNSPLHF TRBJ1-6 - TRBV18 -
TGTGCCAGCAGCTTGGCGGGGTCAGCCTACAATGAGCAGTTCTTC CASSLAGSAYNEQFF TRBJ2-1 - TRBV5-6 -
TGTGCCAGCAGCCTCACCCCGGGACACAACAACTATGGCTACACCTTC CASSLTPGHNNYGYTF TRBJ1-2 - TRBV14 -
TGTGCCAGCAGAGGACAGATGAACACCGGGGAGCTGTTTTTT CASRGQMNTGELFF TRBJ2-2 - TRBV27 once
TGCGCCAGCAGCCGCGAGGGTAGGCTGGGAGATCAGCCCCAGCATTTT CASSREGRLGDQPQHF TRBJ1-5 - TRBV4-1 -
TGTGCCAGCAGTCCCCACTATACGCAGTATTTT CASSPHYTQYF TRBJ2-3 - TRBV28 -
TGCGCCAGCAGCCCCTACCGGGACAGAAACACTGAAGCTTTCTTT CASSPYRDRNTEAFF TRBJ1-1 TRBD1 TRBV4-3 -
TGTGCCACCGAAAGAGGGCTGGACAGGCTCACAGATACGCAGTATTTT CATERGLDRLTDTQYF TRBJ2-3 TRBD1 TRBV15 -
TGCGCCAGCAGCCAAGCGAGGAAGAACACTGAAGCTTTCTTT CASSQARKNTEAFF TRBJ1-1 - TRBV4-3 once
TGTGCCAGCAGTGAAGGGCAGGGAGGACAGCCCCAGCATTTT CASSEGQGGQPQHF TRBJ1-5 - TRBV2 -
TGTGCCAGCAGGGCGAGGGTTACTAATTCACCCCTCCACTTT CASRARVTNSPLHF TRBJ1-6 - TRBV25-1 -
TGTGCCAGCAGCAAACTAGCGGGGGGAACCTACGAGCAGTACTTC CASSKLAGGTYEQYF TRBJ2-7 TRBD2 TRBV5-6 -
TGTGCCAGCAGCCTCGGACAGGGATCGGACGAGCAGTACTTC CASSLGQGSDEQYF TRBJ2-7 TRBD1 TRBV2 once
TGTGCCAGCAGCGTAGAAGTAGCGGGGTCCTACAATGAGCAGTTCTTC CASSVEVAGSYNEQFF TRBJ2-1 TRBD2 TRBV9 -
TGCGCCAGCAGCTTGGTGTCCGCCAGCTCCTACGAGCAGTACTTC CASSLVSASSYEQYF TRBJ2-7 - TRBV5-1 -
TGCGCCAGCAGCTTCTACAGCGGGTCGCAAGAGACCCAGTACTTC CASSFYSGSQETQYF TRBJ2-5 - TRBV5-1 -
TGTGCCAGCACCACCGCTCCCGGGACTAGTCGAGGTACGCAGTATTTT CASTTAPGTSRGTQYF TRBJ2-3 TRBD2 TRBV2 -
TGTGCCAGCAGCTTGACTACTAGCGGGGGATGGAGCTCCTACGAGCAGTACTTC CASSLTTSGGWSSYEQYF TRBJ2-7 TRBD2 TRBV5-6 few
TGTGCTAGCAGCTTAGATACAGGGGACGAGCAGTACTTC CASSLDTGDEQYF TRBJ2-7 TRBD1 TRBV7-7 -
TGTGCCACTCACTCAAAAGGGAGCACTGAAGCTTTCTTT CATHSKGSTEAFF TRBJ1-1 - TRBV27 -